One sample yielded the 10 T cell receptor beta chains listed below, sequenced in a study of graft-versus-host responses after intestinal transplantation. Processing released intraepithelial and lamina propria lymphocytes from the graft tissue. Profiled with immunoSEQ multiplex PCR; TCRdb holds only in-frame clones, not every one. The sample contains 10,000 or so clones, over 70% of which appear only once. The material was ileum tissue, obtained roughly 4.5 months after intestinal transplantation. Receptor source: a human patient who received an intestinal transplant, so some T cells may come from the graft donor.

This chain joins TRBV7-9 and TRBJ2-5; the D gene is possibly TRBD1 (6 bases). The CDR3 runs to 15 residues. V lost 1 base, J lost 1 base, and 10 bases lay in between. CDR1 is SEHNR and CDR2 is FQNEAQ in the germline V gene (reference sequence). The CDR3 DNA reads TGTGCCAGCAGCTTAGGACAGGCAGCCCAAGAGACCCAGTACTTC. It translates to CASSLGQAAQETQYF.

In this sample, this clone turned up once. The chain carries TRBV29-1 and TRBJ2-3; tentative D call: TRBD2 (6 bases). The V end lost 1 base, the J end lost 4 bases, and 15 bases lay between the germline ends. Germline CDR1 reads SQVTM; CDR2 reads ANQGSEA. The CDR3 has 15 amino acids. The CDR3 DNA is TGCAGCGTTGAAGGACTAGTCTCGGGGCCAGATACGCAGTATTTT. This encodes CSVEGLVSGPDTQYF.

The chain combines TRBV6-6 with TRBJ1-1; D gene ambiguous. The V and J ends lost 5 bases and 4 bases respectively, with 14 bases between them. Germline V gene data show CDR1 as MNHNY and CDR2 as SVGAGI (reference sequence). This CDR3 has 14 amino acids. The chain's CDR3 is CASSIAREGTEAFF. The CDR3 region has the DNA TGTGCCAGCAGTATTGCTCGAGAGGGCACTGAAGCTTTCTTT.

This rearrangement joins TRBV7-2 to TRBJ2-6; TRBD1 is a possible D gene (6 bases). The CDR3 has 14 residues. The V end lost 6 bases, the J end lost 4 bases, and 10 bases lay between the germline ends. Looked up from germline, CDR1 is SGHTA and CDR2 is FQGNSA. CDR3 nucleotides: TGTGCCAGCAGTACAGGGTCCGGGGCCAACGTCCTGACTTTC. It translates to CASSTGSGANVLTF.

The chain joins TRBV5-1 to TRBJ1-3; D may be TRBD1 (5 bases). V lost 1 base and J 0 bases, leaving 8 bases between the germline ends. Germline CDR1 SGHRS, CDR2 YFSETQ. CDR3 length equals 15 residues. This chain's CDR3 is CASSLLTDSGNTIYF. The CDR3 coding sequence is TGCGCCAGCAGCTTGTTGACAGACTCTGGAAACACCATATATTTT. The full variable domain, completed using reference TRBV5-1 and TRBJ1-3, is KAGVTQTPRYLIKTRGQQVTLSCSPISGHRSVSWYQQTPGQGLQFLFEYFSETQRNKGNFPGRFSGRQFSNSRSEMNVSTLELGDSALYLCASSLLTDSGNTIYFGEGSWLTVV.

CDR3 nucleotide sequence: TGTGCCAGCAGAGGAGGACAGCCCGGTATGAGGACTGAAGCTTTCTTT. Its translation: CASRGGQPGMRTEAFF. The chain recombines TRBV6-6 with TRBJ1-1, with a tentative D call TRBD1 (6 bases). The V gene's germline CDR1 is MNHNY and CDR2 SVGAGI (reference sequence). V lost 6 bases and J lost 5, with 22 bases in between. This CDR3 spans 16 amino acids.

The CDR3 nucleotides read TGTGCCAGCACCACCTCCCCACTAGCGGGAGTGTTTGAGCAGTTCTTC. Its protein product is CASTTSPLAGVFEQFF. The chain links TRBV5-5 to TRBJ2-1; 11 bases are a match to TRBD2. After removal of 6 bases from V and 9 bases from J, the junction contained 14 bases not matched to a gene. Germline-derived CDR1 and CDR2 are SGHKS and YYEKEE (reference sequence). CDR3 size: 16 residues.

Only a few counts were recorded for this clone. The chain employs TRBV27 and TRBJ2-7, with 9 bases that match TRBD2. V shed 5 bases, J shed 0 bases, and the junction held 2 bases outside the gene matches. This CDR3 is 14 amino acids long. Per the germline V gene, CDR1 is MNHEY and CDR2 is SMNVEV (reference sequence). The CDR3 nucleotides read TGTGCCAGCAGTGGGGGACTAGCCTCCTACGAGCAGTACTTC. The encoded protein is CASSGGLASYEQYF.

V usage is TRBV5-1 and J usage is TRBJ2-6, with TRBD2 matching 13 bases. Germline CDR1 SGHRS, CDR2 YFSETQ. The ends lost 2 bases at V and 2 bases at J; junction bases unmatched: 4. The CDR3 consists of 18 residues. This CDR3 reads CASSLPGLAGTGANVLTF. CDR3 coding DNA: TGCGCCAGCAGCTTACCGGGACTAGCGGGGACTGGGGCCAACGTCCTGACTTTC.

This chain's CDR3 is CASSSSAGTGDGYTF. The CDR3 DNA follows: TGTGCCAGCAGCTCGTCGGCTGGGACAGGTGATGGCTACACCTTC. The chain links TRBV5-5 to TRBJ1-2; TRBD1 matches 8 bases. This CDR3 comprises 15 residues. The junction had 10 bases not matched to a gene; V was cut back by 3 bases and J by 6 bases. Germline loops: CDR1 SGHKS, CDR2 YYEKEE (reference sequence).